This TCR beta chain was recovered during a study of post-analysis software for immune sequencing data. Looking at the study overall: The patients showed relapsing-remitting, secondary progressive and progressive-relapsing multiple sclerosis courses. General study findings and limits: F-measure co-clustering was strong for batch-matched samples. Compared with controls, patients showed significantly lower normalized Chao1 diversity.

On this clonotype itself: Antigen specificity is unknown.

Unique molecular identifiers had been added to the TCR beta cDNA libraries. From the PCR reads, TCRdb called clonotypes with MiXCR, one entry per CDR3 protein. The sample contains 700,000 to 900,000 distinct CDR3 sequences, around 46% of which appear only once. Sequenced input: blood. The sequence was collected from a girl aged 10-17 years with multiple sclerosis.

The CDR3 reads CASSDGPTDTQYF. The CDR3 DNA reads as TGTGCCAGCTCTGATGGGCCCACAGATACGCAGTATTTT. V usage is TRBV25-1 and J usage is TRBJ2-3; no reliable D call. CDR3 length: 13 amino acids. Germline CDR1 and CDR2: MGHDK and SYGVNS. The V end was cut by 8 bases, the J end by 2 bases, with 11 bases between.